This passage covers 13 T cell receptor beta chains from one sample sequenced in a study of blood T cell repertoires in COVID-19. Clones were read by immunoSEQ multiplex PCR, and TCRdb kept only the in-frame ones, dropping some. The sample contains about 170,000 clones, 70% to 90% of which appear only once. The sequenced sample consisted of peripheral blood. Source of these receptors: a man in his fifties who had recovered from COVID-19.

The genes are TRBV7-2 and TRBJ2-1, with TRBD2 identical over 11 bases. Losses at the gene ends were 3 bases for V and 4 bases for J; bases not matched to a gene: 2. CDR1 is SGHTA, CDR2 FQGNSA, per germline. CDR3 length equals 15 residues. CDR3 DNA sequence: TGTGCCAGCAGCTTTAGCGGGGGGGATTACAATGAGCAGTTCTTC. Protein product: CASSFSGGDYNEQFF.

The chain has TRBV5-4 and TRBJ1-2; tentatively, D is TRBD1 (6 bases). CDR1 and CDR2 (germline): SGHNT, YYREEE (reference sequence). This CDR3 region has 15 residues. With 0 bases removed from V and 3 bases from J, the gap between germline ends came to 12 bases. Here the CDR3 DNA reads TGTGCCAGCAGCTTGGGGACAGCGGCGGACTATGGCTACACCTTC. Translating it yields CASSLGTAADYGYTF. Full variable domain (rest looked up from reference TRBV5-4 and TRBJ1-2): ETGVTQSPTHLIKTRGQQVTLRCSSQSGHNTVSWYQQALGQGPQFIFQYYREEENGRGNFPPRFSGLQFPNYSSELNVNALELDDSALYLCASSLGTAADYGYTFGSGTRLTVV.

The V call is TRBV10-2, the J call TRBJ1-2; D is unresolved. Trimming left V 7 bases short and J 3 bases short, with 12 bases between. Germline V gene data show CDR1 as WSHSY and CDR2 as SAAADI. This CDR3 contains 13 residues. The CDR3, as DNA: TGCGCCAGCAACCCGGGGTCAGACTATGGCTACACCTTC. Encoded protein: CASNPGSDYGYTF.

The CDR3 here is CASSFGGGRNEQYF. For the CDR3, the DNA is TGTGCCAGCAGTTTCGGCGGGGGGAGAAACGAGCAGTACTTC. J is TRBJ2-7 and V is TRBV27, with 8 positions matching TRBD2. J lost 5 bases, V lost 3 bases, and 6 bases had no gene match. This CDR3 has 14 amino acids. The germline V gene has CDR1 MNHEY and CDR2 SMNVEV (reference sequence).

V gene TRBV7-3 combines with J gene TRBJ2-2, with TRBD2 matching over 8 bases. V dropped 3 bases and J dropped 4; count of bases not matched to a gene: 7. CDR1 and CDR2 (germline): SGHTA, FQGTGA. The CDR3 runs 16 residues. The CDR3 coding sequence is TGTGCCAGCAGCTTCGGACTAGCCAGGAGCACCGGGGAGCTGTTTTTT. This gives the protein CASSFGLARSTGELFF.

V and J are TRBV7-2 and TRBJ1-2, with D uncertain. Germline assignment: CDR1 SGHTA and CDR2 FQGNSA. The V end lost 5 bases, the J end lost 5 bases, and 24 bases lay between the germline ends. There are 17 residues in the CDR3. In DNA form, the CDR3 reads TGTGCCAGCAGCACATTTCCGCTTCTCGGGGTTGGGTATGGCTACACCTTC. The encoded protein is CASSTFPLLGVGYGYTF.

In its sample, this clone was seen a few times. The chain employs TRBV11-1 and TRBJ2-5; D unresolved. From germline, CDR1 is SGHAT and CDR2 FQDESV (reference sequence). The V end was cut by 1 base, the J end by 1 base, with 7 bases between. CDR3 length: 14 amino acids. The CDR3 nucleotides are TGTGCCAGCAGCTTAGAACAGCCCCAAGAGACCCAGTACTTC. Protein sequence: CASSLEQPQETQYF. The whole variable domain, remainder taken from reference TRBV11-1 and TRBJ2-5, is EAEVAQSPRYKITEKSQAVAFWCDPISGHATLYWYRQILGQGPELLVQFQDESVVDDSQLPKDRFSAERLKGVDSTLKIQPAELGDSAMYLCASSLEQPQETQYFGPGTRLLVL.

This sequence joins TRBV19 and TRBJ2-7, with TRBD1 matching over 8 bases. The CDR3 consists of 14 residues. Trimming took 1 base from V and 2 from J; bases not matched to a gene: 1. Germline loops: CDR1 LNHDA, CDR2 SQIVND (reference sequence). The CDR3 sequence: CASSIGQGTYEQYF. The CDR3 coding sequence is TGTGCCAGTAGTATAGGACAGGGGACCTACGAGCAGTACTTC.

V usage is TRBV5-1 and J usage is TRBJ2-7, with D unresolved. This CDR3 has 15 amino acids. Between the trimmed V and J ends, which lost 0 bases and 4 bases, there was a span of 14 bases. Germline V gene lookup returns CDR1 SGHRS and CDR2 YFSETQ. CDR3 DNA sequence: TGCGCCAGCAGCTTGGCCGAGGCGGCCCGTTACGAGCAGTACTTC. Protein sequence: CASSLAEAARYEQYF.

This clone showed up just once. The V call is TRBV5-4, the J call TRBJ2-7, with 9 bases aligning to TRBD1. Germline CDR1 SGHNT, CDR2 YYREEE (reference sequence). The CDR3 runs to 14 residues. J gave up 5 bases and V 1 base, and 4 bases lay outside the gene matches. The CDR3: CASSLRGTGNEQYF. DNA for the CDR3: TGTGCCAGCAGCTTGAGGGGGACAGGGAACGAGCAGTACTTC.

This clone has just one count. The genes are TRBV19 and TRBJ2-7; tentative D call: TRBD2 (5 bases). The CDR3 is 15 residues long. Germline CDR1 reads LNHDA; CDR2 reads SQIVND (reference sequence). V was cut by 1 base and J by 6 bases, with 16 bases left in between. For the CDR3, the DNA is TGTGCCAGTAGTATAGGCCCCGGACTTGGCGGCGAGCAGTACTTC. It specifies CASSIGPGLGGEQYF.

This sequence joins TRBV10-1 and TRBJ2-7; TRBD1 aligns across 7 bases. Unmatched junction bases numbered 8, after V lost 11 bases and J lost 1 base. The V gene's germline CDR1 is WNHNN and CDR2 SYGVQD (reference sequence). CDR3 length: 13 residues. Written as DNA, the CDR3 is TGCGCCGCGCCCGGGGACAGATCCTACGAGCAGTACTTC. It codes for CAAPGDRSYEQYF.

This clone was detected once. The chain uses TRBV6-5 and TRBJ2-7; TRBD1 matches at 9 bases. Looked up from germline, CDR1 is MNHEY and CDR2 is SVGAGI. Trimming took 7 bases from V and 3 from J; bases not matched to a gene: 4. CDR3 length: 13 amino acids. CDR3 sequence reads: CASKGQGFYEQYF. DNA of the CDR3: TGTGCCAGCAAGGGACAGGGTTTCTACGAGCAGTACTTC.